The 3 T cell receptor beta chains below were found in one sample sequenced in a study of OX40 agonist ivuxolimab in advanced cancers. Clones were read by immunoSEQ multiplex PCR, and TCRdb kept only the in-frame ones, dropping some. The profile shows more than 50,000 clones, around nine tenths of them singletons. The sample in question was CD4+ or CD8+ T cells sorted from blood, obtained in a trial of the OX40 agonist ivuxolimab. Every receptor here comes from an adult with an advanced solid tumor such as melanoma, head and neck, liver or kidney cancer.

The V and J genes are TRBV5-6 and TRBJ1-6; possible D gene TRBD1, 5 bases. Germline V gene lookup returns CDR1 SGHDT and CDR2 YYEEEE. The CDR3 totals 17 residues. Deletions cut 2 bases from V and 0 bases from J, with 12 bases between. The CDR3 bases are TGTGCCAGCAGCTTAGAGGCAGGGAGCTCCTATAATTCACCCCTCCACTTT. This sequence encodes CASSLEAGSSYNSPLHF.

This clone has a single count. The genes are TRBV11-2 and TRBJ1-1; 9 bases align to TRBD1. Germline V lookup: CDR1 SGHAT, CDR2 FQNNGV. V lost 3 bases, J lost 1 base, and 0 bases stayed unmatched. The CDR3 has 14 amino acids. The CDR3 loop reads CASSLGQGNTEAFF. In DNA, the CDR3 is TGTGCCAGCAGCTTGGGACAGGGGAACACTGAAGCTTTCTTT.

This chain connects TRBV23-1 to TRBJ2-2, with 14 bases aligning to TRBD2. TRBV23-1 is treated as an ORF (open reading frame) with a function not yet certain. This CDR3 has 18 residues. Trimming removed 6 bases from V and 6 bases from J; junction bases left unmatched: 12. Written as DNA, the CDR3 is TGCGCCAGCAGCCCTTTGGGACTAGCGGGAGTAACCCCCGGGGAGCTGTTTTTT. As protein: CASSPLGLAGVTPGELFF.